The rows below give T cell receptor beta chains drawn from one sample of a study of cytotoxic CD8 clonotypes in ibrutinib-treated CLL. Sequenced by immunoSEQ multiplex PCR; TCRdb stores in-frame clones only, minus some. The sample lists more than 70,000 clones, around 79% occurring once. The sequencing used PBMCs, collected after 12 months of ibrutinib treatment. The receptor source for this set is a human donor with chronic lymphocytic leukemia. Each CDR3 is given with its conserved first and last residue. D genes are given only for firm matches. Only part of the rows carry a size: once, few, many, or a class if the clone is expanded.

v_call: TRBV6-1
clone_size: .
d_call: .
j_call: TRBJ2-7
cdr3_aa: CASSEGRLYEQYF
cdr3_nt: TGTGCCAGCAGTGAAGGACGGCTCTACGAGCAGTACTTC

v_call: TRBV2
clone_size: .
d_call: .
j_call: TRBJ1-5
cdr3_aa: CASSEGPDHQPQHF
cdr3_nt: TGTGCCAGCAGCGAGGGGCCGGACCATCAGCCCCAGCATTTT

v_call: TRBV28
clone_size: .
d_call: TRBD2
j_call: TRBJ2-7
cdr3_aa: CASSSPLAGTTYEQYF
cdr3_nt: TGTGCCAGCTCCTCCCCCCTAGCGGGTACCACCTACGAGCAGTACTTC

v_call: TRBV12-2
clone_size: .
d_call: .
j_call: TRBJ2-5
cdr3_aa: CASAPRSGRGQETQYF
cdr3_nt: TGTGCAAGTGCCCCTCGTAGCGGGAGGGGGCAAGAGACCCAGTACTTC

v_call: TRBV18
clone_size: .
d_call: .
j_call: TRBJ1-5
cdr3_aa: CASSPTAGSNQPQHF
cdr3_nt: TGTGCCAGCTCCCCAACGGCTGGCAGCAATCAGCCCCAGCATTTT

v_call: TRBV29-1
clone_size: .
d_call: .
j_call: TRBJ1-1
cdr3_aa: CSVRGGQGIRAFF
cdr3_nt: TGCAGCGTCCGCGGGGGGCAGGGGATTCGAGCTTTCTTT

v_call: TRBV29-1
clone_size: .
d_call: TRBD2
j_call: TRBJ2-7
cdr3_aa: CSVEMGGTSGRYEQYF
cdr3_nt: TGCAGCGTTGAGATGGGTGGGACTAGCGGGAGGTACGAGCAGTACTTC

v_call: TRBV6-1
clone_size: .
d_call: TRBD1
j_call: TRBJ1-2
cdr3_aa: CASSEGAGGFSNYGYTF
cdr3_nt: TGTGCCAGCAGTGAGGGGGCAGGGGGCTTTTCTAACTATGGCTACACCTTC

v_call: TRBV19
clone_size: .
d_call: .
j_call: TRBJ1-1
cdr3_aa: CASRGEAPGTEAFF
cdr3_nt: TGTGCCAGTAGGGGGGAGGCGCCGGGCACTGAAGCTTTCTTT

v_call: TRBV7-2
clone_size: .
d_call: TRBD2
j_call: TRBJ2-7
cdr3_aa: CASRRGDLSYEQYF
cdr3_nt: TGTGCCAGCAGACGGGGGGACCTCTCCTACGAGCAGTACTTC

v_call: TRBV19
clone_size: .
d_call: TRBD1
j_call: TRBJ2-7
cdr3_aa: CASAGQGSYEQYF
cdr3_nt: TGTGCCAGTGCGGGACAGGGGTCCTACGAGCAGTACTTC

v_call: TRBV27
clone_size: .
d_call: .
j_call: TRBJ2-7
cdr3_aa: CASSLSGSAYEQYF
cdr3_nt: TGTGCCAGCAGTTTATCCGGCAGCGCCTACGAGCAGTACTTC

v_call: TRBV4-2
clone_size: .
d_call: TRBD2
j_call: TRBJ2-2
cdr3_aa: CASSQDRASGTNTGELFF
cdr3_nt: TGTGCCAGCAGCCAAGATAGGGCTAGCGGCACGAACACCGGGGAGCTGTTTTTT

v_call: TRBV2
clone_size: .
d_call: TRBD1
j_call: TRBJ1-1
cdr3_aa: CASSPGTGLENTEAFF
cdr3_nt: TGTGCCAGCAGCCCCGGGACAGGGTTGGAGAACACTGAAGCTTTCTTT

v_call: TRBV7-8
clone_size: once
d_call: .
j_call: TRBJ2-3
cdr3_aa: CASSLRGAGQYF
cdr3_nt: TGTGCCAGCAGCCTTAGGGGCGCGGGGCAGTATTTT

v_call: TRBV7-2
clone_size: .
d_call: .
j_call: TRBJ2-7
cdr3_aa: CASNGPTAGSSYEQYF
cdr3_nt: TGTGCCAGCAACGGGCCAACGGCCGGAAGCTCCTACGAGCAGTACTTC

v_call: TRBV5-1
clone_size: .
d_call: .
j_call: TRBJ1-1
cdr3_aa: CASSQGTAGTEAFF
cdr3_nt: TGCGCCAGCAGCCAGGGCACCGCGGGCACTGAAGCTTTCTTT

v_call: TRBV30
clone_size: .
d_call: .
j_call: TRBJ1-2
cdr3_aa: CAWNRANYGYTF
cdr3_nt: TGTGCCTGGAACAGGGCCAACTATGGCTACACCTTC

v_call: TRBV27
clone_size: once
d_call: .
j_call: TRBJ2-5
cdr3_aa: CASSAPGGETQYF
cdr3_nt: TGTGCCAGCAGTGCGCCCGGGGGAGAGACCCAGTACTTC

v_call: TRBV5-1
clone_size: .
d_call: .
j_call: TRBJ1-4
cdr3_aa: CASSPAANEKLFF
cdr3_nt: TGCGCCAGCAGCCCGGCCGCTAATGAAAAACTGTTTTTT

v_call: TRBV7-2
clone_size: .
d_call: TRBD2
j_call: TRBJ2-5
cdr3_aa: CASSPTGLAGETQYF
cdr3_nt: TGTGCCAGCAGCCCGACCGGACTAGCGGGAGAGACCCAGTACTTC

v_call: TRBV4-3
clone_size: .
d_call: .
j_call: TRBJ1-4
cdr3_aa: CASSPRATNEKLFF
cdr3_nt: TGCGCCAGCAGCCCGAGGGCCACCAATGAAAAACTGTTTTTT